This T cell receptor beta chain derives from a study of CD8+CD57+ T cells in acquired aplastic anemia. Flow cytometry had shown expanded CD8+CD57+ cells in the patients chosen for sequencing. As a group, the patients uniformly had severe acquired aplastic anemia. Therapy had not been given to patients before blood sampling. The CDR3 runs 14 residues. The V gene lost 4 bases and the J gene lost 3 bases, with 11 bases spanning the gap. The germline V gene encodes CDR1 MGHRA and CDR2 YSYEKL. Study results and limitations: Patients and controls had in common approximately 30 CD8+ CDR3 sequences.

Genomic DNA templated the TCR beta VDJ and CDR3 profiling. TCRdb re-called the reads through MiXCR, storing one row per CDR3 protein. The sample lists 150,000 to 160,000 distinct CDR3 sequences, roughly half occurring once. This clonotype was counted many times. What it recognizes is unknown. Sequencing was done on a sample of sorted CD4+, CD8+, or CD8+CD57+ T cells (not recorded which) from PBMCs. The chain links TRBV4-1 to TRBJ2-3; TRBD2 might be the D (6 bases). This clonotype originated in a human donor with aplastic anemia. The CDR3 loop reads CASSPGGTTDTQYF. As DNA, the CDR3 is TGCGCCAGCAGCCCAGGCGGGACGACAGATACGCAGTATTTT.